The 21 T cell receptor beta chains below all came from one sample that was sequenced in a study of blood T cell repertoires in COVID-19. The method was immunoSEQ multiplex PCR; TCRdb's version includes in-frame clones alone and lacks a portion of them. The sample contains about 400,000 clones, 89% of which appear only once. Source material: peripheral blood. All receptors come from a man aged 40-55 years with acute or convalescent COVID-19.

Only one count was recorded for this clone. V gene TRBV9 combines with J gene TRBJ2-7; TRBD2 agrees at 11 bases. The germline CDR1 and CDR2 sequences are SGDLS and YYNGEE. The J segment lost 5 bases and the V segment lost 4 bases, leaving 11 bases of the junction unmatched. The CDR3 totals 16 residues. CDR3 amino acids: CASSLPLAGGPDEQYF. Here the CDR3 DNA reads TGTGCCAGCAGCCTACCCTTAGCGGGAGGGCCAGACGAGCAGTACTTC.

The gene calls are TRBV30 and TRBJ1-5; D might be TRBD1 (5 bases). This CDR3 region has 13 residues. Germline CDR1 reads GTSNPN; CDR2 reads SVGIG (reference sequence). Trimming pared 0 bases from V and 7 bases from J, leaving 10 bases between. The CDR3 DNA reads as TGTGCCTGGAGTGTTGTGCGGGGCCAGCCCCAGCATTTT. Protein sequence: CAWSVVRGQPQHF.

The genes are TRBV6-5 and TRBJ2-3, with 12 bases lining up with TRBD2. The CDR3 length is 14 residues. The junction had 3 bases not matched to a gene; V was cut back by 6 bases and J by 5 bases. Germline-derived CDR1 and CDR2 are MNHEY and SVGAGI. The CDR3 region has the DNA TGTGCCAGCAGCGGACTAGCGGGGAGAGATACGCAGTATTTT. Translating gives CASSGLAGRDTQYF.

The chain links TRBV5-1 to TRBJ2-7, with D maybe TRBD2 (5 bases). Trimming took 0 bases from V and 7 from J, leaving 11 bases between them. The CDR3 length is 13 residues. Germline V gene sequence: CDR1 SGHRS, CDR2 YFSETQ. CDR3 nucleotides: TGCGCCAGCAGCTTGGGGCCCCCGGGGGAGCAGTACTTC. Its protein is CASSLGPPGEQYF.

The chain is built from TRBV30 and TRBJ2-7, with a possible D match to TRBD1 (7 bases). This CDR3 spans 14 amino acids. Germline CDR1 is GTSNPN and CDR2 is SVGIG (reference sequence). Trimming pared 1 base from V and 1 base from J, leaving 11 bases between. This CDR3 reads CAWSGGTASYEQYF. In nucleotides, the CDR3 is TGTGCCTGGAGTGGCGGGACAGCATCCTACGAGCAGTACTTC.

This chain connects TRBV15 to TRBJ1-2, with TRBD1 as a possible D gene (6 bases). The CDR3 loop spans 12 amino acids. Deletions cut 0 bases from V and 8 bases from J, with 7 bases between. The germline CDR1 and CDR2 sequences are LNHNV and YYDKDF (reference sequence). DNA for the CDR3: TGTGCCACCAGCAGAGATCAGGGGGGCTACACCTTC. It specifies CATSRDQGGYTF.

The chain recombines TRBV21-1 with TRBJ2-1; the listed D gene, TRBD2, was not tested against the DNA. TRBV21-1 represents a pseudogene. The CDR3 length is 17 residues. The CDR3 spells CASSARLAGAPLNEQFF. CDR3 coding DNA: TGTGCCAGCAGCGCCAGACTAGCGGGAGCTCCTCTGAATGAGCAGTTCTTC.

Here the CDR3 DNA reads TGTGCCAGCAGCTTAGAGTGGGGGAGGGCTTTCTTT. Its translation: CASSLEWGRAFF. The chain joins TRBV7-6 to TRBJ1-1, with a weak D call TRBD1 (5 bases). CDR1 SGHVS and CDR2 FNYEAQ come from the germline V gene. This CDR3 has 12 residues. The V and J ends lost 1 base and 11 bases respectively, with 11 bases between them.

This clone was recorded only once. The chain combines TRBV29-1 with TRBJ2-7, with D tentatively TRBD1 (6 bases). Per germline, CDR1 SQVTM and CDR2 ANQGSEA. Deletions cut 7 bases from V and 4 bases from J, with 20 bases between. CDR3 length: 14 residues. The DNA of the CDR3 is TGCAGCGAAGGACAGTGCCCCAACCAATACGAGCAGTACTTC. This sequence encodes CSEGQCPNQYEQYF.

The chain is built from TRBV18 and TRBJ2-1, with TRBD2 matching 16 bases. The CDR3 extends over 17 amino acids. The V gene end was trimmed by 0 bases and the J gene end by 4 bases; junction bases not matched to a gene: 0. CDR1 KGHSH and CDR2 LQKENI come from the germline V gene. The CDR3: CASSPPGLAGGYNEQFF. The CDR3 DNA reads as TGTGCCAGCTCACCACCGGGACTAGCGGGGGGGTACAATGAGCAGTTCTTC. The full variable domain, with the rest looked up from reference TRBV18 and TRBJ2-1, is NAGVMQNPRHLVRRRGQEARLRCSPMKGHSHVYWYRQLPEEGLKFMVYLQKENIIDESGMPKERFSAEFPKEGPSILRIQQVVRGDSAAYFCASSPPGLAGGYNEQFFGPGTRLTVL.

CDR3 sequence reads: CASTSGKYF. CDR3 DNA: TGCGCCAGCACATCGGGTAAGTACTTC. The genes are TRBV5-1 and TRBJ2-5; D remains ambiguous. Germline assignment: CDR1 SGHRS and CDR2 YFSETQ. This CDR3 region has 9 residues. The germline V and J ends were trimmed by 6 bases and 12 bases, with 9 bases remaining between them.

This clone came up once. The V call is TRBV6-6, the J call TRBJ2-1; 9 bases are a match to TRBD2. Germline lookup yields CDR1 MNHNY and CDR2 SVGAGI (reference sequence). V was clipped by 7 bases and J by 6 bases; unmatched bases: 4. The length of the CDR3 is 13 residues. The CDR3: CASMGLAINEQFF. Written as DNA, the CDR3 is TGTGCCAGCATGGGACTAGCTATCAATGAGCAGTTCTTC.

The chain carries TRBV10-3 and TRBJ2-7; 11 nucleotides agree with TRBD2. Germline loops: CDR1 ENHRY, CDR2 SYGVKD. CDR3 length equals 15 residues. V was pared by 6 bases and J by 3 bases, with 7 bases of the junction left unmatched. The CDR3 protein is CAIRFQTSGVYEQYF. The CDR3 DNA follows: TGTGCCATCAGGTTCCAGACTAGCGGGGTCTACGAGCAGTACTTC.

The chain combines TRBV13 with TRBJ2-5; a weak D match, TRBD1 (6 bases). Looked up from germline, CDR1 is PRHDT and CDR2 is FYEKMQ (reference sequence). Trimming took 5 bases from V and 7 from J, leaving 20 bases between them. This CDR3 has 15 amino acids. CDR3 region: CASSPLGATPGTQYF. CDR3 DNA: TGTGCCAGCAGCCCCCTGGGGGCCACACCGGGGACCCAGTACTTC.

This clone was observed once. The same CDR3 is also encoded by other DNA sequences in this sample. The chain recombines TRBV28 with TRBJ2-1; 7 nucleotides align to TRBD2. Per the germline V gene, CDR1 is MDHEN and CDR2 is SYDVKM. The CDR3 consists of 13 residues. The V and J ends lost 5 bases and 7 bases, in that order; junction bases with no gene match: 5. The CDR3 reads CASSLWGGNEQFF. CDR3 bases: TGTGCCAGCAGTCTCTGGGGGGGAAATGAGCAGTTCTTC.

This clone was seen only once. This chain connects TRBV25-1 to TRBJ2-7; 7 bases match TRBD1. The CDR3 spans 13 residues. Germline V lookup: CDR1 MGHDK, CDR2 SYGVNS. J gave up 6 bases and V 4 bases, and 6 bases lay outside the gene matches. CDR3 amino acids: CASSVDRESEQYF. In nucleotides, the CDR3 is TGTGCCAGCAGTGTCGACAGGGAAAGCGAGCAGTACTTC.

The rearrangement uses TRBV7-3 and TRBJ2-7, with D perhaps TRBD1 (6 bases). The CDR3 is made up of 15 amino acids. Germline-derived CDR1 and CDR2 are SGHTA and FQGTGA. The ends were cut back, 4 bases at V and 1 base at J, with 14 bases in the middle. CDR3 protein: CASSSQGGGSYEQYF. In DNA form, the CDR3 reads TGTGCCAGCAGCTCACAGGGTGGAGGATCCTACGAGCAGTACTTC.

CDR3 in DNA: TGCGCCAGCAGCCCGGACAGGGAAGGTCAGCCCCAGCATTTT. It specifies CASSPDREGQPQHF. The chain joins TRBV5-1 to TRBJ1-5; 8 nucleotides line up with TRBD1. This CDR3 region has 14 residues. Germline loops: CDR1 SGHRS, CDR2 YFSETQ. Trimming cost V 4 bases and J 6 bases; bases outside gene matches: 6.

The CDR3 loop reads CASSTGVGPANTQYF. CDR3 DNA sequence: TGTGCCAGCAGCACCGGGGTCGGGCCCGCGAATACGCAGTATTTT. The rearrangement joins TRBV28 to TRBJ2-3, with D tentatively TRBD2 (5 bases). The CDR3 is made up of 15 amino acids. Germline V CDR1 and CDR2: MDHEN, SYDVKM. V was clipped by 6 bases and J by 7 bases, with 20 bases between them.

The chain has TRBV19 and TRBJ2-1, with a possible D match to TRBD2 (5 bases). The germline V gene encodes CDR1 LNHDA and CDR2 SQIVND (reference sequence). The CDR3 is 16 residues long. Trimming left V 3 bases short and J 0 bases short, with 12 bases between. The CDR3, as DNA: TGTGCCAGTAGTATCTTGCGGAGGAGCTCCTACAATGAGCAGTTCTTC. It codes for CASSILRRSSYNEQFF.

This sequence joins TRBV5-1 and TRBJ2-7; possible D gene TRBD1, 6 bases. Germline V gene data show CDR1 as SGHRS and CDR2 as YFSETQ. The CDR3 is 14 residues long. The V and J ends lost 5 bases and 2 bases respectively, with 14 bases between them. The CDR3 loop is CASSRGQTAYEQYF. The CDR3 nucleotides read TGCGCCAGCAGTCGAGGACAGACTGCCTACGAGCAGTACTTC.